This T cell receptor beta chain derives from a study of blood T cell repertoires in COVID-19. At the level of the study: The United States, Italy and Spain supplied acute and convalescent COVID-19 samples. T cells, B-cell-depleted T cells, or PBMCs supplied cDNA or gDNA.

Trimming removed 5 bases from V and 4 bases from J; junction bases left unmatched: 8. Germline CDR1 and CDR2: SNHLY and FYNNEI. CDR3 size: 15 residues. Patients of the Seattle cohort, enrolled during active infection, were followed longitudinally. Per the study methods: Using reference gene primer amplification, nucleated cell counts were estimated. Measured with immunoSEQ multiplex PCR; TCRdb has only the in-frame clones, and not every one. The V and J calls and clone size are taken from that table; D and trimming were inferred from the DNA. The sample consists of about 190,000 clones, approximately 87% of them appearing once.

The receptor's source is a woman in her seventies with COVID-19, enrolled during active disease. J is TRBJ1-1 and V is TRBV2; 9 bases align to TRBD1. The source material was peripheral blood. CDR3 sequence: CASSTQGAWGTEAFF. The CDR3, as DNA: TGTGCCAGCAGTACACAGGGGGCCTGGGGCACTGAAGCTTTCTTT.